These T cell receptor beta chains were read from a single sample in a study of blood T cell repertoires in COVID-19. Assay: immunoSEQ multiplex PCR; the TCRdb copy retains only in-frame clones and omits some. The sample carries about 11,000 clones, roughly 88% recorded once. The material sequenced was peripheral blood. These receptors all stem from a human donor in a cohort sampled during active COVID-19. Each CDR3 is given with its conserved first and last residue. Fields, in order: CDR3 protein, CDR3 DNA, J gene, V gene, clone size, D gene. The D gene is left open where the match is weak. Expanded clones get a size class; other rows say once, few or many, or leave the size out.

cdr3_aa: CASSLGQAPSFF
cdr3_nt: TGTGCCAGCAGCTTAGGACAGGCCCCTTCATTCTTC
j_call: TRBJ2-1
v_call: TRBV6-2/TRBV6-3
clone_size: .
d_call: TRBD1

cdr3_aa: CASSPPALMNTEAFF
cdr3_nt: TGTGCCAGCAGCCCACCCGCCCTAATGAACACTGAAGCTTTCTTT
j_call: TRBJ1-1
v_call: TRBV7-8
clone_size: .
d_call: .

cdr3_aa: CASTLSGTGELFF
cdr3_nt: TGTGCCAGCACCCTTAGCGGGACCGGGGAGCTGTTTTTT
j_call: TRBJ2-2
v_call: TRBV7-6
clone_size: .
d_call: TRBD2

cdr3_aa: CASSIGQAYEQYF
cdr3_nt: TGTGCCAGCTCAATAGGACAGGCCTACGAGCAGTACTTC
j_call: TRBJ2-7
v_call: TRBV18
clone_size: few
d_call: TRBD1

cdr3_aa: CASSYSADSSGTQYF
cdr3_nt: TGTGCCAGCAGTTACTCAGCGGATAGCAGTGGTACGCAGTATTTT
j_call: TRBJ2-3
v_call: TRBV6-5
clone_size: .
d_call: .

cdr3_aa: CASSLPRGAGTDTQYF
cdr3_nt: TGTGCCAGTAGTCTCCCCAGGGGTGCGGGCACAGATACGCAGTATTTT
j_call: TRBJ2-3
v_call: TRBV19
clone_size: .
d_call: .

cdr3_aa: CSVTRTSGNEQFF
cdr3_nt: TGCAGCGTTACCCGGACTAGCGGCAATGAGCAGTTCTTC
j_call: TRBJ2-1
v_call: TRBV29-1
clone_size: .
d_call: TRBD2

cdr3_aa: CATSHNKDRGAFF
cdr3_nt: TGTGCCACCAGCCATAATAAGGACAGGGGTGCTTTCTTT
j_call: TRBJ1-1
v_call: TRBV15
clone_size: .
d_call: TRBD1

cdr3_aa: CASTLRKGQGFQETQYF
cdr3_nt: TGCGCCAGCACTCTACGGAAAGGACAGGGGTTCCAAGAGACCCAGTACTTC
j_call: TRBJ2-5
v_call: TRBV10-1
clone_size: .
d_call: TRBD1

cdr3_aa: CASSLLGMRNYGYTF
cdr3_nt: TGCGCCAGCAGCTTGTTAGGCATGAGGAACTATGGCTACACCTTC
j_call: TRBJ1-2
v_call: TRBV5-1
clone_size: .
d_call: .

cdr3_aa: CATSDPTRQETQYF
cdr3_nt: TGTGCCACCAGTGATCCGACTAGACAAGAGACCCAGTACTTC
j_call: TRBJ2-5
v_call: TRBV24-1
clone_size: .
d_call: .

cdr3_aa: CASSQGVREVYEQYF
cdr3_nt: TGTGCCAGCAGCCAAGGTGTCAGGGAGGTCTACGAGCAGTACTTC
j_call: TRBJ2-7
v_call: TRBV4-2
clone_size: few
d_call: .

cdr3_aa: CSASRRLAGVFFGYEQYF
cdr3_nt: TGCAGTGCTAGTCGAAGACTAGCGGGAGTCTTCTTTGGGTACGAGCAGTACTTC
j_call: TRBJ2-7
v_call: TRBV20-1
clone_size: .
d_call: TRBD2

cdr3_aa: CASSMGLADGGYEQYF
cdr3_nt: TGTGCCAGTAGTATGGGACTAGCTGATGGTGGGTACGAGCAGTACTTC
j_call: TRBJ2-7
v_call: TRBV19
clone_size: .
d_call: TRBD2

cdr3_aa: CASSSRELSSFF
cdr3_nt: TGTGCCAGCAGCTCCCGGGAGTTATCAAGCTTCTTT
j_call: TRBJ1-1
v_call: TRBV11-2
clone_size: .
d_call: .

cdr3_aa: CAWRGGGISPLHF
cdr3_nt: TGTGCCTGGAGGGGCGGGGGAATTTCACCCCTCCACTTT
j_call: TRBJ1-6
v_call: TRBV30
clone_size: .
d_call: .

cdr3_aa: CASSPVGTITDTQYF
cdr3_nt: TGCGCCAGCAGCCCGGTCGGGACTATCACAGATACGCAGTATTTT
j_call: TRBJ2-3
v_call: TRBV5-1
clone_size: .
d_call: TRBD2

cdr3_aa: CASSSSRWDRAIPTEAFF
cdr3_nt: TGTGCCAGCAGCTCTAGCCGTTGGGACAGGGCAATTCCCACTGAAGCTTTCTTT
j_call: TRBJ1-1
v_call: TRBV7-2
clone_size: .
d_call: TRBD1

cdr3_aa: CSGDGGVTRGLTNEQFF
cdr3_nt: TGCAGCGGCGACGGGGGGGTGACTAGGGGACTTACCAATGAGCAGTTCTTC
j_call: TRBJ2-1
v_call: TRBV29-1
clone_size: .
d_call: TRBD2

cdr3_aa: CASSQGVQAEITDEQYF
cdr3_nt: TGTGCCAGCAGCCAAGGGGTCCAAGCGGAAATAACGGACGAGCAGTACTTC
j_call: TRBJ2-7
v_call: TRBV4-2
clone_size: .
d_call: .

cdr3_aa: CASSLGQGGQNTGELFF
cdr3_nt: TGTGCCAGCAGCTTAGGGCAGGGGGGACAGAACACCGGGGAGCTGTTTTTT
j_call: TRBJ2-2
v_call: TRBV7-2
clone_size: .
d_call: .

cdr3_aa: CASSTVTGGSEKLFF
cdr3_nt: TGTGCCAGCAGCACGGTTACAGGGGGTTCGGAAAAACTGTTTTTT
j_call: TRBJ1-4
v_call: TRBV7-2
clone_size: .
d_call: TRBD1

cdr3_aa: CAISAGVNEQFF
cdr3_nt: TGTGCCATCAGCGCCGGGGTTAATGAGCAGTTCTTC
j_call: TRBJ2-1
v_call: TRBV10-3
clone_size: .
d_call: .

cdr3_aa: CASGAGPYEQYF
cdr3_nt: TGTGCCAGCGGGGCCGGTCCCTACGAGCAGTACTTC
j_call: TRBJ2-7
v_call: TRBV28
clone_size: .
d_call: .

cdr3_aa: CASSIEDTSYNEQFF
cdr3_nt: TGTGCCAGCAGTATAGAGGACACCTCCTACAATGAGCAGTTCTTC
j_call: TRBJ2-1
v_call: TRBV7-3
clone_size: .
d_call: .

cdr3_aa: CASSEAMTGTSYEQYF
cdr3_nt: TGTGCCAGCAGTGAAGCGATGACAGGGACCTCCTACGAGCAGTACTTC
j_call: TRBJ2-7
v_call: TRBV2
clone_size: .
d_call: TRBD1

cdr3_aa: CSATDRGGETQYF
cdr3_nt: TGCAGCGCTACGGACAGGGGTGGGGAGACCCAGTACTTC
j_call: TRBJ2-5
v_call: TRBV29-1
clone_size: .
d_call: TRBD1

cdr3_aa: CASRGQGNTGELFF
cdr3_nt: TGTGCCAGCAGAGGACAGGGGAACACCGGGGAGCTGTTTTTT
j_call: TRBJ2-2
v_call: TRBV2
clone_size: once
d_call: TRBD1

cdr3_aa: CASSWSGLAGGPGETQYF
cdr3_nt: TGTGCCAGCAGCTGGAGCGGGCTAGCGGGAGGCCCCGGAGAGACCCAGTACTTC
j_call: TRBJ2-5
v_call: TRBV7-8
clone_size: .
d_call: TRBD2

cdr3_aa: CASSYNGGRAVDNEQFF
cdr3_nt: TGTGCCAGCAGTTATAACGGCGGGAGGGCCGTGGACAATGAGCAGTTCTTC
j_call: TRBJ2-1
v_call: TRBV6-2/TRBV6-3
clone_size: .
d_call: TRBD2

cdr3_aa: CASSISHEQPQHF
cdr3_nt: TGTGCCAGTAGCATTTCACATGAACAGCCCCAGCATTTT
j_call: TRBJ1-5
v_call: TRBV19
clone_size: .
d_call: .

cdr3_aa: CSASRGGSYNEQFF
cdr3_nt: TGCAGTGCTAGTCGGGGTGGGTCCTACAATGAGCAGTTCTTC
j_call: TRBJ2-1
v_call: TRBV20-1
clone_size: .
d_call: .

cdr3_aa: CASSLGHLLVIF
cdr3_nt: TGTGCCAGCAGTCTCGGACACCTGCTCGTGATCTTT
j_call: TRBJ1-1
v_call: TRBV6-2/TRBV6-3
clone_size: .
d_call: .

cdr3_aa: CASSSTRDRLYF
cdr3_nt: TGTGCCAGCAGCTCCACCCGGGACAGGTTGTACTTC
j_call: TRBJ2-7
v_call: TRBV7-2
clone_size: few
d_call: TRBD1

cdr3_aa: CASSPQGGETQYF
cdr3_nt: TGTGCCAGCAGTCCACAGGGTGGGGAGACCCAGTACTTC
j_call: TRBJ2-5
v_call: TRBV2
clone_size: .
d_call: .

cdr3_aa: CASSQGSSGGDTQYF
cdr3_nt: TGTGCCAGCAGCCAGGGGTCTAGCGGGGGGGATACGCAGTATTTT
j_call: TRBJ2-3
v_call: TRBV7-2
clone_size: .
d_call: TRBD2

cdr3_aa: CASSPQSSGANVLTF
cdr3_nt: TGTGCCAGCTCACCACAGAGCTCTGGGGCCAACGTCCTGACTTTC
j_call: TRBJ2-6
v_call: TRBV18
clone_size: .
d_call: .

cdr3_aa: CASSLIQGAFGNTIYF
cdr3_nt: TGTGCCAGCAGTTTAATACAGGGGGCGTTTGGAAACACCATATATTTT
j_call: TRBJ1-3
v_call: TRBV28
clone_size: .
d_call: TRBD1

cdr3_aa: CASSIEAEGAEAFF
cdr3_nt: TGTGCCAGTAGTATAGAGGCGGAGGGGGCCGAAGCTTTCTTT
j_call: TRBJ1-1
v_call: TRBV19
clone_size: .
d_call: TRBD1

cdr3_aa: CASSQGQVSSYEQYF
cdr3_nt: TGTGCCAGCAGCCAAGGGCAAGTCAGCTCCTACGAGCAGTACTTC
j_call: TRBJ2-7
v_call: TRBV14
clone_size: .
d_call: .

cdr3_aa: CASSQIGSGYNEQFF
cdr3_nt: TGCGCCAGCAGCCAAATCGGGAGTGGCTACAATGAGCAGTTCTTC
j_call: TRBJ2-1
v_call: TRBV4-3
clone_size: .
d_call: .

cdr3_aa: CASSQATSDSSYEQYF
cdr3_nt: TGTGCCAGCAGCCAAGCCACTAGCGATAGCTCCTACGAGCAGTACTTC
j_call: TRBJ2-7
v_call: TRBV4-2
clone_size: .
d_call: TRBD2

cdr3_aa: CASRTSGTRTDTQYF
cdr3_nt: TGTGCCAGTAGGACTAGCGGGACCCGCACAGATACGCAGTATTTT
j_call: TRBJ2-3
v_call: TRBV19
clone_size: .
d_call: TRBD2

cdr3_aa: CASSHNSGLSGGTGELFF
cdr3_nt: TGCGCCAGCAGCCATAATTCTGGGCTTAGCGGGGGCACCGGGGAGCTGTTTTTT
j_call: TRBJ2-2
v_call: TRBV4-1
clone_size: once
d_call: TRBD2

cdr3_aa: CSGSDRVGEQYF
cdr3_nt: TGCAGCGGCTCGGACAGGGTCGGCGAGCAGTACTTC
j_call: TRBJ2-7
v_call: TRBV29-1
clone_size: .
d_call: TRBD1

cdr3_aa: CASSQQQVTGELFF
cdr3_nt: TGTGCCAGCAGCCAGCAACAGGTCACCGGGGAGCTGTTTTTT
j_call: TRBJ2-2
v_call: TRBV4-2
clone_size: once
d_call: .

cdr3_aa: CASSDSVDPSDSTFGNEQFF
cdr3_nt: TGTGCCAGCAGTGACTCGGTCGACCCTAGCGACTCCACCTTTGGGAATGAGCAGTTCTTC
j_call: TRBJ2-1
v_call: TRBV6-4
clone_size: .
d_call: .

cdr3_aa: CAISDRDTRNTIYF
cdr3_nt: TGTGCCATCAGTGATCGGGACACCAGAAACACCATATATTTT
j_call: TRBJ1-3
v_call: TRBV10-3
clone_size: .
d_call: .

cdr3_aa: CSVVPGTSRNEQYF
cdr3_nt: TGCAGCGTGGTCCCCGGGACTAGTCGGAACGAGCAGTACTTC
j_call: TRBJ2-7
v_call: TRBV29-1
clone_size: once
d_call: TRBD2

cdr3_aa: CASSWSRGRDTQYF
cdr3_nt: TGTGCCAGCAGTTGGTCCCGAGGGCGAGATACGCAGTATTTT
j_call: TRBJ2-3
v_call: TRBV6-2/TRBV6-3
clone_size: .
d_call: .

cdr3_aa: CASSSRQGPNQPQHF
cdr3_nt: TGTGCCAGCAGTTCGAGGCAGGGCCCCAATCAGCCCCAGCATTTT
j_call: TRBJ1-5
v_call: TRBV6-5
clone_size: .
d_call: .

cdr3_aa: CASSEIRDSVYNEQFF
cdr3_nt: TGTGCCAGCAGTGAGATCCGGGACAGCGTCTACAATGAGCAGTTCTTC
j_call: TRBJ2-1
v_call: TRBV25-1
clone_size: .
d_call: TRBD1

cdr3_aa: CASSLAWGDPRYF
cdr3_nt: TGTGCCAGCAGCTTAGCCTGGGGGGACCCTAGGTATTTT
j_call: TRBJ2-3
v_call: TRBV11-2
clone_size: .
d_call: .

cdr3_aa: CASSSDRVGAFF
cdr3_nt: TGTGCCAGCAGCTCAGACAGGGTTGGCGCTTTCTTT
j_call: TRBJ1-1
v_call: TRBV11-2
clone_size: .
d_call: TRBD1

cdr3_aa: CASSLDRGTNEKLFF
cdr3_nt: TGCGCCAGCAGCTTGGATCGGGGGACTAATGAAAAACTGTTTTTT
j_call: TRBJ1-4
v_call: TRBV5-1
clone_size: .
d_call: .